This T cell receptor (beta chain) was sequenced for a study of T cell responses to AZD1222 COVID-19 vaccine. The germline V gene has CDR1 WNHNN and CDR2 SYGVQD (reference sequence). The V gene end was trimmed by 6 bases and the J gene end by 4 bases; junction bases not matched to a gene: 7. This CDR3 is built from 15 residues. Sequenced by immunoSEQ multiplex PCR; TCRdb stores in-frame clones only, minus some. The sample lists about 220,000 clones, about 93% occurring once. On this clone: The antigen is not known.

Whole-study findings and limits: Spike-specific TCR breadth and depth went up after people got two AZD1222 doses. Among spike-specific TCRs, nearly half reportedly target unmutated variant regions.

The chain recombines TRBV10-1 with TRBJ2-1; TRBD2 matches at 9 bases. The TCR originated in an adult in good health. The specimen comprised peripheral blood, sampled on day 0 of MenACWY control vaccination. CDR3 DNA sequence: TGCGCCAGCAGCGCTAGCGGGGCGGCTTACAATGAGCAGTTCTTC. Residues: CASSASGAAYNEQFF.